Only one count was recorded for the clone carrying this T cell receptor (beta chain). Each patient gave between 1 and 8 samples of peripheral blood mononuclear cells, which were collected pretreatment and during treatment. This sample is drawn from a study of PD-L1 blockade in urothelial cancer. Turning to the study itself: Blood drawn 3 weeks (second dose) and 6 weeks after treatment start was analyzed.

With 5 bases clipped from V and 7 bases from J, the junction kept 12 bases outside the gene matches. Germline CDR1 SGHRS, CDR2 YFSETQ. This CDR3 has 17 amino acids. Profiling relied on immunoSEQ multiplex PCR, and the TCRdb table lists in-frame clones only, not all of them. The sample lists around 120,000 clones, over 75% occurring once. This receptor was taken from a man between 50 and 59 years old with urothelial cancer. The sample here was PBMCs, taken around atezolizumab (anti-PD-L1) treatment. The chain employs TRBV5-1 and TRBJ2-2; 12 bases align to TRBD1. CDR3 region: CASSGTGTGGAGGELFF. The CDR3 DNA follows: TGCGCCAGCAGTGGTACCGGGACAGGGGGCGCGGGCGGGGAGCTGTTTTTT. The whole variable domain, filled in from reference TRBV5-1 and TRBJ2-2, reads KAGVTQTPRYLIKTRGQQVTLSCSPISGHRSVSWYQQTPGQGLQFLFEYFSETQRNKGNFPGRFSGRQFSNSRSEMNVSTLELGDSALYLCASSGTGTGGAGGELFFGEGSRLTVL.